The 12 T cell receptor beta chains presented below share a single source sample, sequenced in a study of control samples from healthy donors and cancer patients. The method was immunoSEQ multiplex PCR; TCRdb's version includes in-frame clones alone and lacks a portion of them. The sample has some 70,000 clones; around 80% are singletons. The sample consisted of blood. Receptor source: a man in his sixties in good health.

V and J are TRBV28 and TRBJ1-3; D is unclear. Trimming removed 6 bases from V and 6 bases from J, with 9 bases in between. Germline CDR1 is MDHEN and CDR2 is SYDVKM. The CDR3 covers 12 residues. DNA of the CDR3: TGTGCCAGCAGAACTACCGAAAACACCATATATTTT. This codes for CASRTTENTIYF. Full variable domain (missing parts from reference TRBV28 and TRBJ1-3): DVKVTQSSRYLVKRTGEKVFLECVQDMDHENMFWYRQDPGLGLRLIYFSYDVKMKEKGDIPEGYSVSREKKERFSLILESASTNQTSMYLCASRTTENTIYFGEGSWLTVV.

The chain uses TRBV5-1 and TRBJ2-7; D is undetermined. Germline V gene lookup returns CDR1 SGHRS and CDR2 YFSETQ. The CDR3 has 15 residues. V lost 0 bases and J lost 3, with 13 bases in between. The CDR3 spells CASSLGSGHLYEQYF. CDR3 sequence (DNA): TGCGCCAGCAGCTTGGGGTCAGGCCACCTCTACGAGCAGTACTTC.

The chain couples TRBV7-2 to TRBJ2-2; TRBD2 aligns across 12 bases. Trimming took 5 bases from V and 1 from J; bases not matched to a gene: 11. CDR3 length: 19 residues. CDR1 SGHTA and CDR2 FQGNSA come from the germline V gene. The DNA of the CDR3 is TGTGCCAGCAGCCTAGGACTAGCGGGATCTGGATGGAACACCGGGGAGCTGTTTTTT. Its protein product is CASSLGLAGSGWNTGELFF.

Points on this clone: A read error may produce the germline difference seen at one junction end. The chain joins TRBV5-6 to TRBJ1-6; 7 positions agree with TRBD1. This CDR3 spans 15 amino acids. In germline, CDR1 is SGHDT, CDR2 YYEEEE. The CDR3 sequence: CASSVPGQPISSLHF. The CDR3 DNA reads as TGTGCCAGCAGTGTACCGGGACAGCCGATTTCATCCCTCCACTTT. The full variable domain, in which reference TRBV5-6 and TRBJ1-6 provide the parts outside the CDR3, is DAGVTQSPTHLIKTRGQQVTLRCSPKSGHDTVSWYQQALGQGPQFIFQYYEEEERQRGNFPDRFSGHQFPNYSSELNVNALLLGDSALYLCASSVPGQPISSLHFGNGTRLTVT.

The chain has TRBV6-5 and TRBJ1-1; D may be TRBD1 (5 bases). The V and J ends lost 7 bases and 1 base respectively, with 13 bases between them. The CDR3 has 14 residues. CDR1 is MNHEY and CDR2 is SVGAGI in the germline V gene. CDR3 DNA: TGTGCCAGCACTCCGGGACCGTCGAACACTGAAGCTTTCTTT. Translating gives CASTPGPSNTEAFF.

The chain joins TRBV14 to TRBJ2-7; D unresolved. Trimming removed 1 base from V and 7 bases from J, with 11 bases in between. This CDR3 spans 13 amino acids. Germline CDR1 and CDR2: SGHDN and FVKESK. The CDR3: CASSQASSGEQYF. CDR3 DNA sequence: TGTGCCAGCAGCCAAGCTTCTTCGGGTGAGCAGTACTTC. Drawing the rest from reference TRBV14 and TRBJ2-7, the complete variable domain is EAGVTQFPSHSVIEKGQTVTLRCDPISGHDNLYWYRRVMGKEIKFLLHFVKESKQDESGMPNNRFLAERTGGTYSTLKVQPAELEDSGVYFCASSQASSGEQYFGPGTRLTVT.

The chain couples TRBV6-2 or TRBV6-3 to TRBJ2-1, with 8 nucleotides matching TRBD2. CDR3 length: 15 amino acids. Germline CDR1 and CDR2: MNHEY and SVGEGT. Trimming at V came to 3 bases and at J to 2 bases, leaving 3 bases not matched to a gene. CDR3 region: CASSYGLATYNEQFF. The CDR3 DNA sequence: TGTGCCAGCAGTTATGGACTAGCTACCTACAATGAGCAGTTCTTC.

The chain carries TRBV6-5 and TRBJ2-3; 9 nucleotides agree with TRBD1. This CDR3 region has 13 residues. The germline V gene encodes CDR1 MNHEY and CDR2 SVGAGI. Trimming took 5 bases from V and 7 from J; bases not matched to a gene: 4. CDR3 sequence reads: CASSPGTGYTQYF. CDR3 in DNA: TGTGCCAGCAGTCCGGGGACAGGGTATACGCAGTATTTT.

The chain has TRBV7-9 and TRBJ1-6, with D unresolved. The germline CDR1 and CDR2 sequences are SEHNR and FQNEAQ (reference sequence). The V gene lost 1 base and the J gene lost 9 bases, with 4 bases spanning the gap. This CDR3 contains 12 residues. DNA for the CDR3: TGTGCCAGCAGCTTAGAGTCTTCACCCCTCCACTTT. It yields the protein CASSLESSPLHF.

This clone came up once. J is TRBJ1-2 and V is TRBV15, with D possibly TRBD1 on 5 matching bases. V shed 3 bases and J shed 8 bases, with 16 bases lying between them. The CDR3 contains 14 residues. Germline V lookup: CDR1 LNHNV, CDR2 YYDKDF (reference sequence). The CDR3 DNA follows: TGTGCCACCAGCAGTGCTAATAGGGGCTACGGCTACACCTTC. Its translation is CATSSANRGYGYTF.

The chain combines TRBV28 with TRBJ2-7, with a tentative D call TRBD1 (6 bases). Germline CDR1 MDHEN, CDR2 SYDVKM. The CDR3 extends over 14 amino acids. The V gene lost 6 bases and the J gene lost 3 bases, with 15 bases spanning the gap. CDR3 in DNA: TGTGCCAGCAGCTCTCCGGGACAACTCTACGAGCAGTACTTC. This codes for CASSSPGQLYEQYF.

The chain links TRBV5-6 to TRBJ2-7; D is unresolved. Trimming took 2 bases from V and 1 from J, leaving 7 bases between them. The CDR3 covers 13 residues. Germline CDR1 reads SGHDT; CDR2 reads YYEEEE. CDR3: CASSFGLSYEQYF. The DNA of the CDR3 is TGTGCCAGCAGCTTCGGTCTTTCCTACGAGCAGTACTTC.